This T cell receptor beta chain was found in a study of T cells in Graves' hyperthyroidism and ophthalmopathy. Findings of the study overall: Also found in blood were most expanded thyroid clonotypes above 0.001.

The germline gives CDR1 SGHTS, CDR2 YDEGEE. This CDR3 has 14 amino acids. Trimming cost V 4 bases and J 6 bases; bases outside gene matches: 7. As regards this clonotype: Its antigen is unknown.

Amplified TCR beta CDR3 regions came from RNA transcripts. In the first-round RT-PCR of the TCR CDR3, the HTBI primer set was used. Via MiXCR, TCRdb re-called the multiplex PCR reads, giving one row per CDR3 protein. This table holds about 400,000 distinct CDR3 sequences, about 15% found once. Newly diagnosed hyperthyroidism patients aged 18 to 65 years had disease lasting under 2 months. The chain recombines TRBV5-8 with TRBJ2-4; 7 nucleotides match TRBD1. This clonotype was obtained from a woman younger than 45 with Graves' hyperthyroidism. Sequencing was carried out using blood. CDR3: CASSLRQGRNIQYF. Here the CDR3 DNA reads TGTGCCAGCAGCCTCCGACAGGGAAGAAACATTCAGTACTTC.